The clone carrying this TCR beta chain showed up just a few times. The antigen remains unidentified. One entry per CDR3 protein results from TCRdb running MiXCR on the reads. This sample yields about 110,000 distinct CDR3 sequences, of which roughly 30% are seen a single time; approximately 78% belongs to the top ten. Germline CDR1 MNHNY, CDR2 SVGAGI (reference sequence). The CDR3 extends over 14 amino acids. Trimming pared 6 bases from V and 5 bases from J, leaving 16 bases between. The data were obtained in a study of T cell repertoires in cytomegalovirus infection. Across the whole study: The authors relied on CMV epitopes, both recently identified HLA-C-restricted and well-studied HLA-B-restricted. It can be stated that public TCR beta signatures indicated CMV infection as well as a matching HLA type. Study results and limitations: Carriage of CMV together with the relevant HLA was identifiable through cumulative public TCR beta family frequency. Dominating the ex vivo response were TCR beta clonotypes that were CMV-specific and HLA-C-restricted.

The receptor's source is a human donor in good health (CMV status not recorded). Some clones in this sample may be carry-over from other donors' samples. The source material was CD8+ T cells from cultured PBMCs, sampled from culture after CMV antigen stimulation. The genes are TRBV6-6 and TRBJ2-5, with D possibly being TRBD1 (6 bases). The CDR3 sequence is CASSKVPGAETQYF. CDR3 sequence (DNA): TGTGCCAGCAGCAAAGTCCCAGGGGCTGAGACCCAGTACTTC.